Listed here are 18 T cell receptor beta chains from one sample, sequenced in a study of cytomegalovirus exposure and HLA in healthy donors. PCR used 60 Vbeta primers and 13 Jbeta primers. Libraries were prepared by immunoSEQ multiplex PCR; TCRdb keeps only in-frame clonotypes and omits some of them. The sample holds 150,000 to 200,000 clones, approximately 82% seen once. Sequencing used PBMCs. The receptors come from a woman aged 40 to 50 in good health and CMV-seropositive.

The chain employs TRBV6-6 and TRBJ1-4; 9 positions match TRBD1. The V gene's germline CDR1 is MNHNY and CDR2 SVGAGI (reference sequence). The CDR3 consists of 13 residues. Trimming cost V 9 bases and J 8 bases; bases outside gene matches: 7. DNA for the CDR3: TGTGCCAGTCGGGACAGGGAGTGGGAAAAACTGTTTTTT. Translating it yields CASRDREWEKLFF.

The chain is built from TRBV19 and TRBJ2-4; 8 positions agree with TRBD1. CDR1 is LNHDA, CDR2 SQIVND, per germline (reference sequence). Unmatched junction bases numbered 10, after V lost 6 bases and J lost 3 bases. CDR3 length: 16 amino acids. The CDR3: CASSGQGGLGKNIQYF. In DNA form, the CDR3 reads TGTGCCAGTAGCGGACAGGGAGGATTGGGCAAAAACATTCAGTACTTC.

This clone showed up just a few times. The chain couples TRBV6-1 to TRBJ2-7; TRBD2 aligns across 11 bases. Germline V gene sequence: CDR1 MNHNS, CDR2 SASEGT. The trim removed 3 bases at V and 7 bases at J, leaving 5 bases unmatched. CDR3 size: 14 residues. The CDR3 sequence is CASSDGTSGGEQYF. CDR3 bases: TGTGCCAGCAGTGATGGGACTAGCGGCGGGGAGCAGTACTTC.

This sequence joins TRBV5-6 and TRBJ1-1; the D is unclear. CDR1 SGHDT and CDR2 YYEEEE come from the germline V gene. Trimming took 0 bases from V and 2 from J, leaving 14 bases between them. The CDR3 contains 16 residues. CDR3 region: CASSLGWGGVNTEAFF. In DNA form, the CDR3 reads TGTGCCAGCAGCTTGGGGTGGGGAGGCGTTAACACTGAAGCTTTCTTT.

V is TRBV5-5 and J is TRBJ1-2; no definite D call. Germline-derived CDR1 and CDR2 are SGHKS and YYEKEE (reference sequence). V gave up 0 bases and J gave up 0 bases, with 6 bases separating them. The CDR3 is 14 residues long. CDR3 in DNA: TGTGCCAGCAGCTTGGACGGGACTAACTATGGCTACACCTTC. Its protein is CASSLDGTNYGYTF.

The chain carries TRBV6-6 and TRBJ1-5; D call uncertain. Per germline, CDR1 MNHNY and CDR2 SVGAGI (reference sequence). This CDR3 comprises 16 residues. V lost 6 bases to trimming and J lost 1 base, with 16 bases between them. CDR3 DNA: TGTGCCAGCAGCGACCGGACTGGAAGGAGCAATCAGCCCCAGCATTTT. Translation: CASSDRTGRSNQPQHF.

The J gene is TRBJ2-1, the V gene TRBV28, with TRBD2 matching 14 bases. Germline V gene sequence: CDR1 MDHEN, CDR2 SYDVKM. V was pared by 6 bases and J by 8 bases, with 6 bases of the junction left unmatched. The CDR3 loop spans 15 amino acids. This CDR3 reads CASRRTSGRLHEQFF. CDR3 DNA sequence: TGTGCCAGCAGGCGGACTAGCGGGAGGCTTCATGAGCAGTTCTTC.

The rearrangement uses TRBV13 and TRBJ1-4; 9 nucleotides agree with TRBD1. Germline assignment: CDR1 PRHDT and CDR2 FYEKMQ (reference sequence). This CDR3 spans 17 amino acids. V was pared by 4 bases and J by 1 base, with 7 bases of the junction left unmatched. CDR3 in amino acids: CASSSPGQGRTNEKLFF. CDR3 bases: TGTGCCAGCAGCTCTCCGGGACAGGGACGAACTAATGAAAAACTGTTTTTT.

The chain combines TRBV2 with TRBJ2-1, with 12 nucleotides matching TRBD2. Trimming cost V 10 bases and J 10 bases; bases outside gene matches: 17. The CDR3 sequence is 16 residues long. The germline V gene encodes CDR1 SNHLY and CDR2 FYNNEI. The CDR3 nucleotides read TGTGCCATCACGACTAGCGGGAGAGGGGCCCCCAGGGAGCAGTTCTTC. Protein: CAITTSGRGAPREQFF.

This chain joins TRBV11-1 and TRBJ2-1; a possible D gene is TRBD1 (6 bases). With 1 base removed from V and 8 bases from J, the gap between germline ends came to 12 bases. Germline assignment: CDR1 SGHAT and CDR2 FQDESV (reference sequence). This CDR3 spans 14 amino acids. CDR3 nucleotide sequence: TGTGCCAGCAGCTTAGGGGCACAGGGTGATGAGCAGTTCTTC. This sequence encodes CASSLGAQGDEQFF.

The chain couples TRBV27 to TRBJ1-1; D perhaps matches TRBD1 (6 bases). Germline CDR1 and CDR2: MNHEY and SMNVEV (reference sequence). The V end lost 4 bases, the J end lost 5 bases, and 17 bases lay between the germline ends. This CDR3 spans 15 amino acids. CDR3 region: CASSSGVTRVTEAFF. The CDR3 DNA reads TGTGCCAGCAGTTCAGGGGTCACCAGGGTTACTGAAGCTTTCTTT.

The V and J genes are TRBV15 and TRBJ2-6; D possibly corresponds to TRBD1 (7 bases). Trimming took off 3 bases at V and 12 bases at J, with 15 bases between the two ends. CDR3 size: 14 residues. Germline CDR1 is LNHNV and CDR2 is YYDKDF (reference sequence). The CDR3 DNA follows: TGTGCCACCAGCAGTTTACTCAGGGGGGCCGTCCTGACTTTC. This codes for CATSSLLRGAVLTF.

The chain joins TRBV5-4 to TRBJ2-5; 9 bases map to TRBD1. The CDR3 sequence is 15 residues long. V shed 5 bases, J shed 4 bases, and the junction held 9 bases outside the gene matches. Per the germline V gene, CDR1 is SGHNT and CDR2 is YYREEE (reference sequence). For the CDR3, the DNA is TGTGCCAGCAGACTGGGGACAGGGAGGAGAGAGACCCAGTACTTC. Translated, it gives CASRLGTGRRETQYF.

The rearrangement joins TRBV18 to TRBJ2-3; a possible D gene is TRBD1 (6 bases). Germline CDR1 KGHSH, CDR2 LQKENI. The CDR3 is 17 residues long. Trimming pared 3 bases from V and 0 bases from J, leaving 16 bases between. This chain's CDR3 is CASSPLRTVTSTDTQYF. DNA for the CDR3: TGTGCCAGCTCACCCCTTAGGACAGTAACTAGCACAGATACGCAGTATTTT.

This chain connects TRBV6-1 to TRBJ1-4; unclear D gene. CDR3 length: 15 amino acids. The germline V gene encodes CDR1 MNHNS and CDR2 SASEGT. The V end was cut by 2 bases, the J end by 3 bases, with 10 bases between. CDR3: CASSENNIPNEKLFF. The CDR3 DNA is TGTGCCAGCAGTGAAAACAACATCCCTAATGAAAAACTGTTTTTT.

CDR3 loop: CAISGTGGAIITGELFF. The CDR3, as DNA: TGTGCCATCAGTGGGACAGGGGGCGCAATCATCACCGGGGAGCTGTTTTTT. This chain connects TRBV10-3 to TRBJ2-2; 11 positions match TRBD1. Losses at the gene ends were 4 bases for V and 4 bases for J; bases not matched to a gene: 8. CDR1 is ENHRY, CDR2 SYGVKD, per germline. The CDR3 spans 17 residues.

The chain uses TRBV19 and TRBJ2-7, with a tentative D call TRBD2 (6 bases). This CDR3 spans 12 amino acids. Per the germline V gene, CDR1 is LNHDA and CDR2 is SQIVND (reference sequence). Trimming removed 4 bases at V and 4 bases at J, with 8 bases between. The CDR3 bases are TGTGCCAGTAGTACCGGGGGATACGAGCAGTACTTC. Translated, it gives CASSTGGYEQYF.

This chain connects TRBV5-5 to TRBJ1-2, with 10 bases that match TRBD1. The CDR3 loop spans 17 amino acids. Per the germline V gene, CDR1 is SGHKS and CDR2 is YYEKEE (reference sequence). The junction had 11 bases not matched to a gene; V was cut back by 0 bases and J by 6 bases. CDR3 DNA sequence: TGTGCCAGCAGCTTGGAAGTTCTGGGACAGGGGAGCCATGGCTACACCTTC. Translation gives CASSLEVLGQGSHGYTF.